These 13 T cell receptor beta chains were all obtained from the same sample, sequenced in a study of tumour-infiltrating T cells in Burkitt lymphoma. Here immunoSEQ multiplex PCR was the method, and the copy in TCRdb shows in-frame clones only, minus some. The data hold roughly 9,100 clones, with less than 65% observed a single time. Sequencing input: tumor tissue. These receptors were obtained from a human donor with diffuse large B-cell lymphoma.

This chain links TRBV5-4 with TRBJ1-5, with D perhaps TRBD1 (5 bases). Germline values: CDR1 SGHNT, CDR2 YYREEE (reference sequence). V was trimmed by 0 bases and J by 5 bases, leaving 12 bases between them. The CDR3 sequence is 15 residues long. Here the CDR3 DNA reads TGTGCCAGCAGCTTGGACCAGGGCCCGGATCAGCCCCAGCATTTT. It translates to CASSLDQGPDQPQHF.

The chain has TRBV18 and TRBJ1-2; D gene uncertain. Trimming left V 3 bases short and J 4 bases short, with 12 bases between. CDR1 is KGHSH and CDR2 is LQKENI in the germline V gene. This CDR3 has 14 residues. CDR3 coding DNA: TGTGCCAGCTCACCCAGACACGAAGCCTATGGCTACACCTTC. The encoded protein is CASSPRHEAYGYTF.

The CDR3 sequence is CASLRLATMGELFF. The CDR3 DNA sequence: TGTGCCAGCCTAAGACTAGCGACGATGGGGGAGCTGTTTTTT. The V gene is TRBV2, the J gene TRBJ2-2, with 8 bases that match TRBD2. The CDR3 is made up of 14 amino acids. The germline CDR1 and CDR2 sequences are SNHLY and FYNNEI. The V segment lost 8 bases and the J segment 8 bases; nucleotides outside the gene matches: 10.

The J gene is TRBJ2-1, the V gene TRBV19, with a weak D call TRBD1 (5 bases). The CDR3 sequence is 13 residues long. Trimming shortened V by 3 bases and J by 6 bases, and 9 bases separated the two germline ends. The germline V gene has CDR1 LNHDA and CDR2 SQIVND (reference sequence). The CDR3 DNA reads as TGTGCCAGTAGTATGCAGGGCGTCAATGAGCAGTTCTTC. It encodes CASSMQGVNEQFF.

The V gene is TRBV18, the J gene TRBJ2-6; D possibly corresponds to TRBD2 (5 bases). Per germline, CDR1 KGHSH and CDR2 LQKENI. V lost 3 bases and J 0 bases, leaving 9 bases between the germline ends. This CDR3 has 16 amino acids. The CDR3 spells CASSPIGGSGANVLTF. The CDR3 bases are TGTGCCAGCTCACCTATCGGAGGCTCTGGGGCCAACGTCCTGACTTTC.

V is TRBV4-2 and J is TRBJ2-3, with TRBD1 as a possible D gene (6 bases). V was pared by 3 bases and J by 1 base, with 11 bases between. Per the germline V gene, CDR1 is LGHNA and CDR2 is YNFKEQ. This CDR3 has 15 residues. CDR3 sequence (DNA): TGTGCCAGCAGCCATCGGCCAGGGGGCACAGATACGCAGTATTTT. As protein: CASSHRPGGTDTQYF.

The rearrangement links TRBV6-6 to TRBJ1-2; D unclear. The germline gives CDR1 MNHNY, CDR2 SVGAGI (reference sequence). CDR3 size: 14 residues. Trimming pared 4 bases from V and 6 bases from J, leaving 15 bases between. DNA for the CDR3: TGTGCCAGCAGTTCCTTACCCCGGCGAAATGGCTACACCTTC. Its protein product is CASSSLPRRNGYTF.

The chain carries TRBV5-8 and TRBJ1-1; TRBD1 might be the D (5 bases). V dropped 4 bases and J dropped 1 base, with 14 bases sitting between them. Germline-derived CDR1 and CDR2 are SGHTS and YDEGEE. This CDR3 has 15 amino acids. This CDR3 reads CASSTPGTRNTEAFF. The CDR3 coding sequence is TGTGCCAGCAGCACGCCAGGGACGCGGAACACTGAAGCTTTCTTT. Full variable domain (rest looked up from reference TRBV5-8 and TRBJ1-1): EAGVTQSPTHLIKTRGQQATLRCSPISGHTSVYWYQQALGLGLQFLLWYDEGEERNRGNFPPRFSGRQFPNYSSELNVNALELEDSALYLCASSTPGTRNTEAFFGQGTRLTVV.

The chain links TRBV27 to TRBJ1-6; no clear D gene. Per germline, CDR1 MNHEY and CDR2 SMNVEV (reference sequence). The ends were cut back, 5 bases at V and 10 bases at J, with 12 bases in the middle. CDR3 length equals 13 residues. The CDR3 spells CASSLSEGSPLHF. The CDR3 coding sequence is TGTGCCAGCAGTCTCTCGGAAGGATCACCCCTCCACTTT.

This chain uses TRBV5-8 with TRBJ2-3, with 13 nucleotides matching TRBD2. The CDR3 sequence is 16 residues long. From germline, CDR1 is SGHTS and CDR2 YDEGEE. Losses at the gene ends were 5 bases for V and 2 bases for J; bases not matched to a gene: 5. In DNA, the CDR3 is TGTGCCAGCAGTCGAGGACTAGCGGGGGACACAGATACGCAGTATTTT. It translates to CASSRGLAGDTDTQYF.

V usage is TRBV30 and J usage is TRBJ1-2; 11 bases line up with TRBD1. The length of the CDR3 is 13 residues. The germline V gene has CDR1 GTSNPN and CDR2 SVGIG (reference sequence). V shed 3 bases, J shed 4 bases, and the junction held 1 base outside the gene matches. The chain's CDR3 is CAWSGTGGYGYTF. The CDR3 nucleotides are TGTGCCTGGAGCGGGACAGGGGGCTATGGCTACACCTTC.

The CDR3 nucleotides read TGTGCCTGGAGTGACCGGACAGTAACCCTTTCACCCCTCCACTTT. Its translation: CAWSDRTVTLSPLHF. This sequence joins TRBV30 and TRBJ1-6; D may be TRBD1 (6 bases). V shed 1 base and J shed 9 bases, with 16 bases lying between them. This CDR3 contains 15 residues. Per the germline V gene, CDR1 is GTSNPN and CDR2 is SVGIG (reference sequence).

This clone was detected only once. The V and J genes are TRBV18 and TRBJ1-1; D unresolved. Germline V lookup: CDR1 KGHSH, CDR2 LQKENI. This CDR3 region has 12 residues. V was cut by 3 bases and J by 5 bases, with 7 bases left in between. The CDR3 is CASSPGLTEAFF. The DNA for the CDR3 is TGTGCCAGCTCACCGGGATTAACTGAAGCTTTCTTT.